These 17 T cell receptor beta chains were all obtained from the same sample, sequenced in a study of blood T cell repertoires in COVID-19. Assay: immunoSEQ multiplex PCR; the TCRdb copy retains only in-frame clones and omits some. The sample includes about 250,000 clones, about 91% seen only once; the top ten take under 1.5%. The sample comprised peripheral blood. Source of these receptors: a man older than 75 with acute or convalescent COVID-19.

This chain joins TRBV5-1 and TRBJ2-1, with 8 bases that match TRBD2. The CDR3 loop spans 15 amino acids. The V gene end was trimmed by 4 bases and the J gene end by 6 bases; junction bases not matched to a gene: 9. CDR1 is SGHRS, CDR2 YFSETQ, per germline. The CDR3 nucleotides are TGCGCCAGCAGCCAAAGCGGGGGCATCGGCAATGAGCAGTTCTTC. Residues: CASSQSGGIGNEQFF.

The chain combines TRBV5-4 with TRBJ1-2, with D perhaps TRBD1 (6 bases). The CDR3 is 14 residues long. Germline V CDR1 and CDR2: SGHNT, YYREEE (reference sequence). V lost 2 bases and J 3 bases, leaving 11 bases between the germline ends. Here the CDR3 DNA reads TGTGCCAGCAGCTTCGGACAGAAGGACTATGGCTACACCTTC. This encodes CASSFGQKDYGYTF.

The gene calls are TRBV28 and TRBJ2-7; 8 bases fit TRBD1. This CDR3 is 17 amino acids long. Germline V CDR1 and CDR2: MDHEN, SYDVKM. The J segment lost 1 base and the V segment lost 3 bases, leaving 11 bases of the junction unmatched. The DNA of the CDR3 is TGTGCCAGCAGTTTCTTGACCGGGACAGGAAAATCCTACGAGCAGTACTTC. Its protein product is CASSFLTGTGKSYEQYF.

The V call is TRBV9, the J call TRBJ1-2, with 7 bases aligning to TRBD1. The CDR3 length is 15 residues. V trimming: 4 bases; J trimming: 5 bases; junction bases outside the gene matches: 11. CDR1 and CDR2 (germline): SGDLS, YYNGEE. DNA of the CDR3: TGTGCCAGCAGCATTTCCGGGACAGAACCATATGGCTACACCTTC. It encodes CASSISGTEPYGYTF.

This chain joins TRBV6-6 and TRBJ1-6; 9 bases match TRBD1. Germline trimming cut 6 bases from V and 8 bases from J; bases unmatched to any gene: 5. Germline V gives CDR1 MNHNY, CDR2 SVGAGI (reference sequence). The CDR3 is 14 residues long. The CDR3 region has the DNA TGTGCCAGCAGACCTACAGGGGGCGATTCACCCCTCCACTTT. Translated, it gives CASRPTGGDSPLHF.

The CDR3 sequence is CASSQDDRTSGRGETQYF. CDR3 DNA: TGCGCCAGCAGCCAAGATGATAGGACTAGCGGGAGAGGGGAGACCCAGTACTTC. The chain uses TRBV4-1 and TRBJ2-5; 13 positions agree with TRBD2. Looked up from germline, CDR1 is MGHRA and CDR2 is YSYEKL. The junction had 9 bases not matched to a gene; V was cut back by 0 bases and J by 5 bases. The CDR3 sequence is 18 residues long.

This sequence joins TRBV12-3 or TRBV12-4 and TRBJ2-1; 14 bases align to TRBD2. The CDR3 loop spans 13 amino acids. J gave up 6 bases and V 8 bases, and 0 bases lay outside the gene matches. CDR3 amino acids: CASGTSGSNEQFF. In nucleotides, the CDR3 is TGTGCCAGCGGGACTAGCGGGAGCAATGAGCAGTTCTTC.

This sequence joins TRBV19 and TRBJ1-5, with D unclear. The CDR3 spans 13 residues. CDR1 and CDR2 (germline): LNHDA, SQIVND (reference sequence). V dropped 6 bases and J dropped 4 bases, with 10 bases sitting between them. The CDR3 coding sequence is TGTGCCAGTAGCTCTTCTGTGAATCAGCCCCAGCATTTT. Protein product: CASSSSVNQPQHF.

The chain employs TRBV5-6 and TRBJ2-5; D not resolved. The CDR3 covers 11 residues. The germline V and J ends were trimmed by 3 bases and 2 bases, with 2 bases remaining between them. Germline CDR1 SGHDT, CDR2 YYEEEE. The CDR3 loop is CASSSQETQYF. DNA of the CDR3: TGTGCCAGCAGCTCACAAGAGACCCAGTACTTC.

The chain uses TRBV6-5 and TRBJ1-6; 8 positions agree with TRBD1. V lost 2 bases, J lost 8 bases, and 8 bases stayed unmatched. The CDR3 is 16 residues long. CDR1 is MNHEY, CDR2 SVGAGI, per germline. Here the CDR3 reads CASSYTTGDRDSPLHF. The CDR3, as DNA: TGTGCCAGCAGTTACACGACAGGGGATAGGGATTCACCCCTCCACTTT.

This sequence joins TRBV6-5 and TRBJ1-5; D unresolved. The CDR3 spans 13 residues. Germline assignment: CDR1 MNHEY and CDR2 SVGAGI. CDR3 residues: CVIQSAINQPQHF. As DNA, the CDR3 is TGTGTCATCCAGAGCGCCATTAATCAGCCCCAGCATTTT.

The V gene is TRBV2, the J gene TRBJ1-5, with D tentatively TRBD1 (5 bases). Germline values: CDR1 SNHLY, CDR2 FYNNEI. V lost 4 bases, J lost 4 bases, and 11 bases lay in between. This CDR3 spans 14 amino acids. CDR3 loop: CASSVQGQNQPQHF. CDR3 in DNA: TGTGCCAGCAGTGTTCAGGGCCAAAATCAGCCCCAGCATTTT.

In this sample, this clone turned up a few times. The chain uses TRBV6-5 and TRBJ1-5, with TRBD1 matching over 7 bases. Germline-derived CDR1 and CDR2 are MNHEY and SVGAGI. The length of the CDR3 is 13 residues. V gave up 6 bases and J gave up 5 bases; unmatched junction bases: 4. The CDR3 DNA reads as TGTGCCAGCAGGATTGACAGGGATCAGCCCCAGCATTTT. Protein product: CASRIDRDQPQHF.

This chain links TRBV28 with TRBJ2-1; TRBD2 aligns across 9 bases. The germline gives CDR1 MDHEN, CDR2 SYDVKM. V shed 3 bases, J shed 8 bases, and the junction held 8 bases outside the gene matches. This CDR3 has 15 amino acids. The CDR3 DNA follows: TGTGCCAGCAGTTTGGTTAGCGGGAGTAAGGATGAGCAGTTCTTC. Residues: CASSLVSGSKDEQFF.

CDR3 in DNA: TGTGCCAGCAGACTTGGTGGGGGGGCTTCTAACTATGGCTACACCTTC. Its protein product is CASRLGGGASNYGYTF. This chain joins TRBV28 and TRBJ1-2; possible D gene TRBD1, 6 bases. This CDR3 comprises 16 residues. Germline lookup yields CDR1 MDHEN and CDR2 SYDVKM. The V end lost 6 bases, the J end lost 0 bases, and 17 bases lay between the germline ends.

A few counts support this clone. The CDR3 sequence is CASSPGGGTDTQYF. CDR3 DNA sequence: TGTGCCAGCAGCCCTGGGGGCGGGACAGATACGCAGTATTTT. V usage is TRBV7-9 and J usage is TRBJ2-3; weak D call: TRBD1 (6 bases). Germline assignment: CDR1 SEHNR and CDR2 FQNEAQ (reference sequence). This CDR3 has 14 residues. The ends were cut back, 5 bases at V and 3 bases at J, with 12 bases in the middle.

The genes are TRBV29-1 and TRBJ1-3, with D unclear. The germline gives CDR1 SQVTM, CDR2 ANQGSEA. V gave up 3 bases and J gave up 8 bases, with 5 bases separating them. This CDR3 spans 10 amino acids. The CDR3 DNA reads as TGCAGCGTTGAGGAGGACACCATATATTTT. Translated, it gives CSVEEDTIYF. Together with reference TRBV29-1 and TRBJ1-3, the CDR3 gives the full variable domain: SAVISQKPSRDICQRGTSLTIQCQVDSQVTMMFWYRQQPGQSLTLIATANQGSEATYESGFVIDKFPISRPNLTFSTLTVSNMSPEDSSIYLCSVEEDTIYFGEGSWLTVV.